The present TCR beta chain was sequenced within a study of blood T cell repertoires in COVID-19. Across the whole study: The study drew acute and convalescent COVID-19 samples from the United States, Italy and Spain. Sources were T cells, B-cell-depleted T cells, or PBMCs; the material itself was cDNA or gDNA.

Authors' analysis steps: Reference gene primer amplification in the assay estimated nucleated cell counts. Profiled with immunoSEQ multiplex PCR; TCRdb holds only in-frame clones, not every one. For V, J and clone size, that table is used; D and trimming come from the DNA. The sample lists about 120,000 clones, roughly four fifths occurring once. The CDR3 has 15 residues. V was trimmed by 3 bases and J by 3 bases, leaving 12 bases between them. Looked up from germline, CDR1 is LNHNV and CDR2 is YYDKDF (reference sequence). J is TRBJ1-5 and V is TRBV15, with a weak D call TRBD1 (6 bases). Sequences were obtained from peripheral blood. The receptor was isolated from a woman aged 70-85 years with acute or convalescent COVID-19. This CDR3 is CATSRSTGFNQPQHF. The CDR3 DNA reads as TGTGCCACCAGCAGGTCGACAGGATTCAATCAGCCCCAGCATTTT.